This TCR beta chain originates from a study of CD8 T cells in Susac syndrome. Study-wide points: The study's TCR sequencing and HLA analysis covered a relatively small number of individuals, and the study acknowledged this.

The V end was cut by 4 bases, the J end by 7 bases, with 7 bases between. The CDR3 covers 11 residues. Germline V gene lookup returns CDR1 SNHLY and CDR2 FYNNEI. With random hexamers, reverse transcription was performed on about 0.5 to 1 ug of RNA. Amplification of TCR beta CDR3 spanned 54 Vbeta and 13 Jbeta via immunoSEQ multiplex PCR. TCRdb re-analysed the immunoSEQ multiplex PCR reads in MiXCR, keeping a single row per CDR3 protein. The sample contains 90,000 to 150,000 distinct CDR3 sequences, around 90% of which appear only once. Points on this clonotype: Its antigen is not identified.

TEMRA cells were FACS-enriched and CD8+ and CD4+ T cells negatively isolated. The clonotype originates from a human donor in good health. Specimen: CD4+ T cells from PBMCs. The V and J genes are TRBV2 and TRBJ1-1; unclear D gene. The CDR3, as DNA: TGTGCCAGCAGTGTCATCAATGAAGCTTTCTTT. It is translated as CASSVINEAFF.